This T cell receptor (beta chain) originates from a study of T cells in Graves' hyperthyroidism and ophthalmopathy. Hyperthyroidism, newly diagnosed and lasting under 2 months, affected patients aged 18 to 65. Diagnosing involved the use of clinical symptoms, serum thyroxine and TRAb, thyroid ultrasound and orbital computed tomography. The authors took PBMCs from 10 ml fresh peripheral blood. Researchers amplified the TCR beta CDR3 regions from RNA transcripts. The study used the HTBI primer set for a first-round RT-PCR of the TCR CDR3. TCRdb independently ran MiXCR on the multiplex PCR reads; one entry per CDR3 protein. The sample yields 550,000 to 650,000 distinct CDR3 sequences, approximately 14% seen once. J gave up 3 bases and V 0 bases, and 7 bases lay outside the gene matches. Looked up from germline, CDR1 is KGHSH and CDR2 is LQKENI. The CDR3 is 16 amino acids. This clonotype was detected ten times or more.

Sequencing was carried out using blood. The V gene is TRBV18, the J gene TRBJ2-5; 7 nucleotides line up with TRBD1. The TCR sequence derives from a woman aged 40 to 50 with Graves' hyperthyroidism. The CDR3: CASSPPHQGVEETQYF. The CDR3 DNA reads TGTGCCAGCTCACCACCGCACCAGGGGGTCGAAGAGACCCAGTACTTC.